The sequence of this T cell receptor beta chain was determined in a study of brain T cells in children with intractable seizures. Time point in this sample: blood from clinic visit 5 months post-surgery; TSC patient then seizure free. Sequencing was limited to surgery cases with top T cell transcript signatures in brain tissue. A single count supports this clone. Its antigen is still unknown. Study conclusions and caveats: HCMV serostatus was not known, and viral specificity came from CDR3 similarity only. Pre- and post-surgery blood differed in depth, so pre-surgery absences may be undersampling.

Clones were sequenced by immunoSEQ multiplex PCR, and TCRdb holds only the in-frame ones, with some missing. The sample consists of a few hundred thousand clones, 93% of them appearing once. This TCR came from a boy under three years old with tuberous sclerosis and intractable seizures. The sequencing used peripheral blood, collected 5 to 6 months after surgery.

In DNA, the CDR3 is TGTGCCAGCAGGACGACTGAAAACACTGAAGCTTTCTTT. Residues: CASRTTENTEAFF. The chain employs TRBV12-3 or TRBV12-4 and TRBJ1-1; D call uncertain. This CDR3 spans 13 amino acids. Trimming pared 6 bases from V and 2 bases from J, leaving 10 bases between.